This entry lists 15 T cell receptor beta chains sequenced from one sample in a study of T cells in tuberculosis. Some clones are missing from TCRdb's copy, which holds only in-frame ones; the method was immunoSEQ multiplex PCR. Counted here are approximately 88,000 clones, roughly 88% occurring once; the ten biggest clones make up approximately 2%. Sorting used thawed, overnight-rested PBMC stained with anti-CD3, a viability dye and GMM-loaded CD1B tetramer. C32 glucose monomycolate from Rhodococcus equi was loaded onto the CD1B tetramers. Material for sequencing was CD1b-GMM tetramer-negative cells sorted from PBMCs. The receptors stem from an adult woman with latent tuberculosis.

This sequence joins TRBV5-5 and TRBJ1-1, with 7 bases identical to TRBD1. Germline V gene data show CDR1 as SGHKS and CDR2 as YYEKEE (reference sequence). The trim removed 3 bases at V and 3 bases at J, leaving 8 bases unmatched. The CDR3 is 15 residues long. The CDR3 region has the DNA TGTGCCAGCAGCTGGAGGGGGCAGCGGGACACTGAAGCTTTCTTT. Its translation: CASSWRGQRDTEAFF.

This chain connects TRBV11-2 to TRBJ1-2; D possibly corresponds to TRBD1 (6 bases). V was pared by 5 bases and J by 0 bases, with 16 bases between. In germline, CDR1 is SGHAT, CDR2 FQNNGV. The length of the CDR3 is 16 residues. CDR3 DNA sequence: TGTGCCAGCAGCCCACAAGGACAGATGACTAACTATGGCTACACCTTC. Translated: CASSPQGQMTNYGYTF.

The chain links TRBV7-2 to TRBJ1-5; tentatively, D is TRBD1 (6 bases). Germline CDR1 and CDR2: SGHTA and FQGNSA. The CDR3 length is 17 residues. V lost 1 base and J lost 5, with 18 bases in between. The CDR3 DNA is TGTGCCAGCAGCTTAGGAGCGTTTAGAGGGGGTTATCAGCCCCAGCATTTT. This sequence encodes CASSLGAFRGGYQPQHF.

The chain uses TRBV5-4 and TRBJ2-7, with 11 bases aligning to TRBD2. The germline gives CDR1 SGHNT, CDR2 YYREEE (reference sequence). V was clipped by 4 bases and J by 6 bases; unmatched bases: 12. This CDR3 is built from 16 residues. DNA for the CDR3: TGTGCCAGCAGCCGGGTCGGAACTAGCGGGGGATCCGAGCAGTACTTC. It translates to CASSRVGTSGGSEQYF.

V usage is TRBV12-5 and J usage is TRBJ2-1, with D tentatively TRBD2 (6 bases). CDR3 length: 17 amino acids. V dropped 2 bases and J dropped 3 bases, with 17 bases sitting between them. CDR1 and CDR2 (germline): LGHNT, FRNRAP. The CDR3 nucleotides read TGTGCTAGTGGTTTGCCAGAAGGGGACTCTTACTACAATGAGCAGTTCTTC. Protein: CASGLPEGDSYYNEQFF.

The chain uses TRBV10-3 and TRBJ2-5, with 8 bases aligning to TRBD1. The V gene end was trimmed by 3 bases and the J gene end by 5 bases; junction bases not matched to a gene: 5. The CDR3 runs to 14 residues. Per germline, CDR1 ENHRY and CDR2 SYGVKD. This chain's CDR3 is CAISDAQGAETQYF. The CDR3 region has the DNA TGTGCCATCAGTGATGCTCAGGGGGCGGAGACCCAGTACTTC.

V gene TRBV6-6 combines with J gene TRBJ2-1; D may be TRBD2 (6 bases). This CDR3 comprises 15 residues. Germline CDR1 and CDR2: MNHNY and SVGAGI (reference sequence). The V and J ends lost 0 bases and 8 bases respectively, with 14 bases between them. The CDR3: CASSYSTRVTDEQFF. CDR3 DNA: TGTGCCAGCAGTTACTCGACTAGGGTTACCGATGAGCAGTTCTTC.

This clone has a single count. J is TRBJ2-3 and V is TRBV28; 7 bases are a match to TRBD1. V was clipped by 6 bases and J by 3 bases; unmatched bases: 15. Germline V gene sequence: CDR1 MDHEN, CDR2 SYDVKM. The CDR3 is 17 residues long. This chain's CDR3 is CASSLELQGFATDTQYF. The CDR3 DNA reads as TGTGCCAGCAGCCTAGAACTACAGGGGTTTGCTACAGATACGCAGTATTTT. Full variable domain (rest looked up from reference TRBV28 and TRBJ2-3): DVKVTQSSRYLVKRTGEKVFLECVQDMDHENMFWYRQDPGLGLRLIYFSYDVKMKEKGDIPEGYSVSREKKERFSLILESASTNQTSMYLCASSLELQGFATDTQYFGPGTRLTVL.

This rearrangement joins TRBV2 to TRBJ2-5, with 7 bases matching TRBD1. CDR1 is SNHLY, CDR2 FYNNEI, per germline. CDR3 size: 13 residues. The ends lost 5 bases at V and 5 bases at J; junction bases unmatched: 5. The CDR3 DNA sequence: TGTGCCAGCAGTCTGACAGGGACCGAGACCCAGTACTTC. It translates to CASSLTGTETQYF.

This chain joins TRBV14 and TRBJ2-2; D is ambiguous. The CDR3 covers 12 residues. CDR1 and CDR2 (germline): SGHDN, FVKESK. The V end lost 0 bases, the J end lost 7 bases, and 3 bases lay between the germline ends. The CDR3 DNA reads TGTGCCAGCAGCCAAGATTACGGGGAGCTGTTTTTT. Residues: CASSQDYGELFF.

Details on this clone: A junction end diverges from the germline sequence, so it may reflect a read error. The chain is built from TRBV10-3 and TRBJ1-2, with TRBD1 matching over 10 bases. The CDR3 loop spans 17 amino acids. From germline, CDR1 is ENHRY and CDR2 SYGVKD. The CDR3 DNA is TGTGCCAGCAGTGGGCGGACAGGGGGTATGAGGAACTATGGCTACACCTTC. Its translation is CASSGRTGGMRNYGYTF.

The chain has TRBV7-2 and TRBJ2-1; D is undetermined. The CDR3 has 12 residues. Germline V gives CDR1 SGHTA, CDR2 FQGNSA. The germline V and J ends were trimmed by 4 bases and 2 bases, with 3 bases remaining between them. CDR3 bases: TGTGCCAGCAGCTCTACCTACAATGAGCAGTTCTTC. Encoded protein: CASSSTYNEQFF.

The chain uses TRBV29-1 and TRBJ2-1; D possibly corresponds to TRBD1 (6 bases). Germline CDR1 is SQVTM and CDR2 is ANQGSEA. The CDR3 is made up of 12 amino acids. Trimming pared 8 bases from V and 2 bases from J, leaving 10 bases between. CDR3 sequence reads: CSTGTPYNEQFF. CDR3 sequence (DNA): TGCAGCACCGGGACACCCTACAATGAGCAGTTCTTC.

With regard to this clone: The junction departs from germline at one end; a sequencing error may be responsible. The V and J genes are TRBV7-8 and TRBJ2-1; TRBD2 matches at 14 bases. The CDR3 runs to 15 residues. Germline values: CDR1 SGHVS, CDR2 FQNEAQ. Written as DNA, the CDR3 is TGTGCCAGCAGCTCCAGACTAGCGGGGGGGCTTGTCCCGATCTTC. Translation: CASSSRLAGGLVPIF. Full variable domain (missing parts from reference TRBV7-8 and TRBJ2-1): GAGVSQSPRYKVAKRGQDVALRCDPISGHVSLFWYQQALGQGPEFLTYFQNEAQLDKSGLPSDRFFAERPEGSVSTLKIQRTQQEDSAVYLCASSSRLAGGLVPIFGPGTRLTVL.

The chain uses TRBV11-2 and TRBJ2-7, with TRBD2 matching 7 bases. This CDR3 comprises 16 residues. V lost 4 bases and J lost 5; bases outside the gene matches: 14. Germline V gives CDR1 SGHAT, CDR2 FQNNGV. DNA of the CDR3: TGTGCCAGCAGCTCCCCCCGGACCGGGAGGCGCGACGAGCAGTACTTC. It codes for CASSSPRTGRRDEQYF.